The 18 T cell receptor beta chains below were found in one sample sequenced in a study of beta chain features in type 1 diabetes. Reverse transcription of all isolated RNA meant that expressed TCRB transcripts were sequenced. TCRdb's copy holds only in-frame clones and misses some; the assay was immunoSEQ multiplex PCR. The profile covers under 950,000 clones, with about a sixth appearing a single time and about 0.02% taken by the ten largest. The sample comprised naive CD4+ T cells from blood. The receptors here all came from a woman aged 18 to 35 in good health.

This clone was counted a few times. V usage is TRBV27 and J usage is TRBJ1-5; D may be TRBD1 (5 bases). Germline values: CDR1 MNHEY, CDR2 SMNVEV (reference sequence). The ends were cut back, 3 bases at V and 1 base at J, with 25 bases in the middle. CDR3 length: 20 residues. The CDR3 nucleotides read TGTGCCAGCAGTTTTCTTCCAATAGGGTCCGGGGGTAGGAGCAATCAGCCCCAGCATTTT. Residues: CASSFLPIGSGGRSNQPQHF.

The chain links TRBV7-9 to TRBJ1-2; D perhaps matches TRBD1 (5 bases). Germline CDR1 SEHNR, CDR2 FQNEAQ (reference sequence). Deletions cut 1 base from V and 4 bases from J, with 7 bases between. The length of the CDR3 is 13 residues. CDR3 bases: TGTGCCAGCAGCTTAGGGGACTTCTATGGCTACACCTTC. This gives the protein CASSLGDFYGYTF.

The rearrangement links TRBV7-9 to TRBJ2-5; D possibly corresponds to TRBD2 (7 bases). The germline V gene encodes CDR1 SEHNR and CDR2 FQNEAQ (reference sequence). The CDR3 spans 16 residues. V was clipped by 1 base and J by 5 bases, with 17 bases between them. CDR3 in DNA: TGTGCCAGCAGCTTAGATGCAGCCGGGGGGCGGGAGACCCAGTACTTC. It encodes CASSLDAAGGRETQYF.

This clone was detected only a few times. The V and J genes are TRBV19 and TRBJ1-4; no definite D call. The CDR3 covers 15 residues. Per the germline V gene, CDR1 is LNHDA and CDR2 is SQIVND (reference sequence). Trimming took 4 bases from V and 2 from J, leaving 11 bases between them. The CDR3 nucleotides are TGTGCCAGTAGTACCCTCGGCTCTACTAATGAAAAACTGTTTTTT. This codes for CASSTLGSTNEKLFF.

The rearrangement joins TRBV9 to TRBJ2-5; 9 bases map to TRBD2. Unmatched junction bases numbered 3, after V lost 2 bases and J lost 4 bases. The germline gives CDR1 SGDLS, CDR2 YYNGEE. The CDR3 extends over 14 amino acids. Here the CDR3 reads CASSVGSGRETQYF. In DNA form, the CDR3 reads TGTGCCAGCAGCGTCGGTAGCGGGAGAGAGACCCAGTACTTC.

This clone was observed a few times. At one of its ends the junction is not consistent with the germline gene, which may arise from a read error. The V and J genes are TRBV5-4 and TRBJ2-3; 11 nucleotides line up with TRBD2. CDR3 size: 15 residues. Germline CDR1 is SGHNT and CDR2 is YYREEE (reference sequence). The CDR3 region has the DNA TGTGCCAGCAGACAAACTAGCGGGAGCAGAGATACGCAGTATTTT. It translates to CASRQTSGSRDTQYF. The complete variable domain, with remaining parts taken from reference TRBV5-4 and TRBJ2-3, reads ETGVTQSPTHLIKTRGQQVTLRCSSQSGHNTVSWYQQALGQGPQFIFQYYREEENGRGNFPPRFSGLQFPNYSSELNVNALELDDSALYLCASRQTSGSRDTQYFGPGTRLTVL.

This clone has a handful of counts. This chain joins TRBV29-1 and TRBJ1-2, with unresolved D. Germline CDR1 SQVTM, CDR2 ANQGSEA. This CDR3 has 12 amino acids. V shed 4 bases and J shed 2 bases, with 8 bases lying between them. CDR3 sequence reads: CSVGLANYGYTF. CDR3 sequence (DNA): TGCAGCGTTGGTCTGGCGAACTATGGCTACACCTTC.

This clone was picked up a small number of times. The chain uses TRBV4-2 and TRBJ2-7; 7 bases map to TRBD2. This CDR3 spans 16 amino acids. V lost 0 bases, J lost 3 bases, and 8 bases stayed unmatched. Germline CDR1 is LGHNA and CDR2 is YNFKEQ. The CDR3 bases are TGTGCCAGCAGCCAAGACGTCACGGGAGGCCGCTACGAGCAGTACTTC. This gives the protein CASSQDVTGGRYEQYF.

The chain carries TRBV6-6 and TRBJ2-5; D possibly uses TRBD1 or TRBD2 (6 bases each). Trimming shortened V by 5 bases and J by 5 bases, and 21 bases separated the two germline ends. The CDR3 extends over 16 amino acids. The V gene's germline CDR1 is MNHNY and CDR2 SVGAGI (reference sequence). The CDR3 DNA sequence: TGTGCCAGCAGTAGGGATTTTGGGGGGCTCCGGGAGACCCAGTACTTC. This codes for CASSRDFGGLRETQYF.

In DNA, the CDR3 is TGTGCCAGCAGGGAGACAGGGAACAATCAGCCCCAGCATTTT. It encodes CASRETGNNQPQHF. This chain links TRBV6-5 with TRBJ1-5, with 7 bases matching TRBD1. The J segment lost 3 bases and the V segment lost 6 bases, leaving 5 bases of the junction unmatched. This CDR3 has 14 amino acids. Germline V gene sequence: CDR1 MNHEY, CDR2 SVGAGI.

The chain uses TRBV5-1 and TRBJ2-7; 7 bases agree with TRBD1. V was clipped by 6 bases and J by 4 bases; unmatched bases: 13. Germline V gene lookup returns CDR1 SGHRS and CDR2 YFSETQ. The CDR3 loop spans 15 amino acids. In nucleotides, the CDR3 is TGCGCCAGCACACAGGGGCTAGAGTCGGTATACGAGCAGTACTTC. This gives the protein CASTQGLESVYEQYF.

In its sample, this clone was seen a few times. V and J are TRBV7-6 and TRBJ2-1; tentatively, D is TRBD2 (5 bases). CDR1 SGHVS and CDR2 FNYEAQ come from the germline V gene. Trimming left V 4 bases short and J 1 base short, with 14 bases between. There are 16 residues in the CDR3. The CDR3 DNA follows: TGTGCCAGCAGCTGGATGGAGCGGAGATCCTACAATGAGCAGTTCTTC. Translated, it gives CASSWMERRSYNEQFF.

This chain joins TRBV28 and TRBJ2-7, with D tentatively TRBD2 (6 bases). Germline CDR1 is MDHEN and CDR2 is SYDVKM. The CDR3 loop spans 13 amino acids. Trimming removed 2 bases from V and 7 bases from J, with 12 bases in between. CDR3 DNA sequence: TGTGCCAGCAGTTTAGCACTAGCTATGGAGCAGTACTTC. As protein: CASSLALAMEQYF. Based on the CDR3 plus reference TRBV28 and TRBJ2-7, the full variable domain is DVKVTQSSRYLVKRTGEKVFLECVQDMDHENMFWYRQDPGLGLRLIYFSYDVKMKEKGDIPEGYSVSREKKERFSLILESASTNQTSMYLCASSLALAMEQYFGPGTRLTVT.

This clone showed up just a few times. The chain joins TRBV10-3 to TRBJ1-5; TRBD1 matches 8 bases. The CDR3 extends over 15 amino acids. The V gene's germline CDR1 is ENHRY and CDR2 SYGVKD. V trimming: 10 bases; J trimming: 4 bases; junction bases outside the gene matches: 12. CDR3 amino acids: CASRSTGEGNQPQHF. The CDR3 DNA reads as TGTGCCAGCAGGTCGACAGGGGAGGGGAATCAGCCCCAGCATTTT.

A few counts support this clone. The chain joins TRBV5-1 to TRBJ1-2; 8 bases match TRBD1. Germline CDR1 reads SGHRS; CDR2 reads YFSETQ. With 2 bases clipped from V and 8 bases from J, the junction kept 5 bases outside the gene matches. CDR3 size: 13 residues. The CDR3 region has the DNA TGCGCCAGCAGCTTCCCGACAGGGGACGGCTACACCTTC. It encodes CASSFPTGDGYTF.

The chain carries TRBV27 and TRBJ2-1; D may be TRBD1 or TRBD2 (5 bases each). The CDR3 consists of 13 residues. Germline assignment: CDR1 MNHEY and CDR2 SMNVEV (reference sequence). Trimming pared 6 bases from V and 6 bases from J, leaving 12 bases between. CDR3 sequence reads: CASSPPGLNEQFF. CDR3 sequence (DNA): TGTGCCAGCAGCCCACCGGGGCTCAATGAGCAGTTCTTC.

The chain combines TRBV2 with TRBJ2-1, with 10 bases aligning to TRBD2. CDR1 is SNHLY, CDR2 FYNNEI, per germline. The V and J ends lost 3 bases and 8 bases, in that order; junction bases with no gene match: 7. The CDR3 covers 15 residues. Here the CDR3 DNA reads TGTGCCAGCAGTGACTGGCTAGCGGGAGAGTATGAGCAGTTCTTC. Its translation is CASSDWLAGEYEQFF.

This clone was found a few times. This chain joins TRBV4-3 and TRBJ2-1; 7 nucleotides line up with TRBD2. The CDR3 has 14 residues. Trimming cost V 0 bases and J 9 bases; bases outside gene matches: 5. The germline V gene has CDR1 LGHNA and CDR2 YSLEER. The CDR3 DNA follows: TGCGCCAGCAGCCAAGATAGGCCGGGGGGTGAGCAGTTCTTC. Its protein product is CASSQDRPGGEQFF.